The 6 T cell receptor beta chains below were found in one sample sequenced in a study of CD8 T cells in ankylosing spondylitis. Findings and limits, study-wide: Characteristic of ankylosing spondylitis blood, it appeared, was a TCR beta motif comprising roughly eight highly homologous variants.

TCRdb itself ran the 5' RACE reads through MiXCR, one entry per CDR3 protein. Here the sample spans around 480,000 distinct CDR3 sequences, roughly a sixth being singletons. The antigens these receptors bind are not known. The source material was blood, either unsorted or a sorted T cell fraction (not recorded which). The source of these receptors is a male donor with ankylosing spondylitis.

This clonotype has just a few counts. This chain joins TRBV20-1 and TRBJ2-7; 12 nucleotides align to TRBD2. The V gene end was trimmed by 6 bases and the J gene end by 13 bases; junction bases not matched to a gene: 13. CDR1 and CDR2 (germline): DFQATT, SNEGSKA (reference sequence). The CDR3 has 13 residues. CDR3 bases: TGCAGTGCCGGACTAGCGGGGAGCCCTAATCGATACTTC. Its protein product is CSAGLAGSPNRYF.

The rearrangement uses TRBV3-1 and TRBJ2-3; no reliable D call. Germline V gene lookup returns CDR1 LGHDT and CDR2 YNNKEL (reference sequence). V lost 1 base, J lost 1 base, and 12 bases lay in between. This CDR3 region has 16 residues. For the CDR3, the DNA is TGTGCCAGCAGCCAAGGTGTAGGGCAGGGCACAGATACGCAGTATTTT. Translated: CASSQGVGQGTDTQYF.

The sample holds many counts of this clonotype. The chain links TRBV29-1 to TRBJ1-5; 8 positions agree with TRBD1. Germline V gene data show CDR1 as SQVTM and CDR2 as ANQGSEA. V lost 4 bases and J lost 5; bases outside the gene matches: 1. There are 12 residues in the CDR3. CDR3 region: CSVGDRYQPQHF. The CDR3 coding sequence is TGCAGCGTTGGGGACAGGTATCAGCCCCAGCATTTT.

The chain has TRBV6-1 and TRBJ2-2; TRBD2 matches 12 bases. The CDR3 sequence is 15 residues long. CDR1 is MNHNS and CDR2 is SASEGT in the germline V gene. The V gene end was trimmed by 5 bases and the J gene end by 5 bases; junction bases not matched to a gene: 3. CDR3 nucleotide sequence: TGTGCCAGCAGTCGGACTAGCGGGGATACCGGGGAGCTGTTTTTT. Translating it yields CASSRTSGDTGELFF.

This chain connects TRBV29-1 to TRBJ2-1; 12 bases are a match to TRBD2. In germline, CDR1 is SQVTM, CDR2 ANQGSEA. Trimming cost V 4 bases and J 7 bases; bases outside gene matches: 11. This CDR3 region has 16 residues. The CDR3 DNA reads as TGCAGCGTTGGGGGGGCTAGCGGGAGGGCCGGTAATGAGCAGTTCTTC. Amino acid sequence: CSVGGASGRAGNEQFF.

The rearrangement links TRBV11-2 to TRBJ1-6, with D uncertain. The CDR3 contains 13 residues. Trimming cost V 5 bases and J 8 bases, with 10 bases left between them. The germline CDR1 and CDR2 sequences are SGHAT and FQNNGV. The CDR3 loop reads CASSPREYSPLHF. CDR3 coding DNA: TGTGCCAGCAGCCCCCGGGAATATTCACCCCTCCACTTT.